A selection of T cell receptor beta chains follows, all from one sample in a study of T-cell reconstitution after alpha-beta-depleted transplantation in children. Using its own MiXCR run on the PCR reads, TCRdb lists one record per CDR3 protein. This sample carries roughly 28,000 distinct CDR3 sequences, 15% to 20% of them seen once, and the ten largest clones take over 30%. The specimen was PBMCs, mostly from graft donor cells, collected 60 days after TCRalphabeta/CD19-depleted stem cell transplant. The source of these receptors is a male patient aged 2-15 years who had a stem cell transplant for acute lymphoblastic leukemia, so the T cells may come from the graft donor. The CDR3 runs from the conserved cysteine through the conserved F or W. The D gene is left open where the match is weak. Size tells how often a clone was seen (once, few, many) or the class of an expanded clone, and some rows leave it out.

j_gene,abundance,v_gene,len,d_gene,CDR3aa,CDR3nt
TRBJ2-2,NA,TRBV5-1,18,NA,CASSFPRGRVMNTGELFF,TGCGCCAGCAGCTTCCCGCGGGGCCGAGTGATGAACACCGGGGAGCTGTTTTTT
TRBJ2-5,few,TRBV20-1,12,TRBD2,CSIAGEQETQYF,TGCAGTATAGCGGGAGAGCAAGAGACCCAGTACTTC
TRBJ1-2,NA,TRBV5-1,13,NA,CASGGGNGYGYTF,TGCGCCAGCGGGGGAGGAAACGGCTATGGCTACACCTTC
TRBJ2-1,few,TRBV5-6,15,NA,CASSSRGGTYNEQFF,TGTGCCAGCAGCTCACGAGGGGGGACCTACAATGAGCAGTTCTTC
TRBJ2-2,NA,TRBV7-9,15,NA,CASSLVGPDTGELFF,TGTGCCAGCAGCTTAGTGGGGCCTGACACCGGGGAGCTGTTTTTT
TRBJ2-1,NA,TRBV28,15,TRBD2,CASSFVAGAQGEQFF,TGTGCCAGCAGTTTCGTAGCGGGGGCCCAGGGTGAGCAGTTCTTC
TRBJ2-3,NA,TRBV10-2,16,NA,CASTESGGARTDTQYF,TGCGCCAGCACGGAATCGGGCGGTGCGAGGACAGATACGCAGTATTTT
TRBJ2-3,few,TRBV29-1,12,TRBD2,CSPRGEADTQYF,TGCAGCCCTCGGGGGGAGGCAGATACGCAGTATTTT
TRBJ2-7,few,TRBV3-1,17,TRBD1,CASSQVPTGGAFYEQYF,TGTGCCTCCAGCCAAGTCCCGACAGGGGGAGCCTTCTACGAGCAGTACTTC
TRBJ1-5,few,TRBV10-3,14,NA,CAISEGNSNQPQHF,TGTGCCATCAGTGAAGGGAATAGCAATCAGCCCCAGCATTTT
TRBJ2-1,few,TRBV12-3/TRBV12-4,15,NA,CASRMDYVTYNEQFF,TGTGCCAGCAGGATGGACTACGTAACCTACAATGAGCAGTTCTTC
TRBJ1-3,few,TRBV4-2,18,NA,CASSQELTVTGKQNTIYF,TGTGCCAGCAGCCAAGAGTTGACCGTAACAGGGAAACAAAACACCATATATTTT
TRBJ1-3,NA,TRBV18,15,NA,CASSPLATEGNTIYF,TGTGCCAGCTCACCACTCGCGACAGAAGGAAACACCATATATTTT
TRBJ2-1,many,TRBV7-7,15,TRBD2,CASSPGGAQVYEQFF,TGTGCTAGCAGCCCCGGGGGGGCCCAGGTCTATGAGCAGTTCTTC
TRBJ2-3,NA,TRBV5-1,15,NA,CASSLVVGYTDTQYF,TGCGCCAGCAGCTTGGTCGTAGGCTACACAGATACGCAGTATTTT
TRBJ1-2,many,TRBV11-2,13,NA,CASSRTGFGGYTF,TGTGCCAGCAGCCGCACGGGCTTTGGGGGCTACACCTTC
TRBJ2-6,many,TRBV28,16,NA,CASSPTTVQGANVLTF,TGTGCCAGCAGTCCCACGACGGTTCAGGGGGCCAACGTCCTGACTTTC
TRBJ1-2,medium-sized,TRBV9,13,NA,CASSVGAGVGYTF,TGTGCCAGCAGCGTAGGGGCAGGCGTTGGCTACACCTTC
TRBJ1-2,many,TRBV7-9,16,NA,CASSRPETTANYGYTF,TGTGCCAGCAGCCGCCCCGAGACGACAGCGAACTATGGCTACACCTTC
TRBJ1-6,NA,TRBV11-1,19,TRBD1,CASSLVPRTGSSYNSPLHF,TGTGCCAGCAGCTTAGTCCCGCGGACAGGGAGCTCCTATAATTCACCCCTCCACTTT
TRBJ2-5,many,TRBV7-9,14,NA,CASSPAIFQETQYF,TGTGCCAGCAGCCCCGCCATCTTTCAAGAGACCCAGTACTTC
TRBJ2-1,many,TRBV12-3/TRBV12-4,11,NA,CASSFRAEQFF,TGTGCCAGCAGTTTTAGAGCTGAGCAGTTCTTC
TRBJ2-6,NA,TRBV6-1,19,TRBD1,CASSLTGTGRASGANVLTF,TGTGCCAGCAGCCTCACCGGGACAGGTAGGGCGTCTGGGGCCAACGTCCTGACTTTC
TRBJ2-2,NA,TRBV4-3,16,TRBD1,CASSTGTGMGAGELFF,TGCGCCAGCAGCACAGGGACAGGGATGGGGGCCGGGGAGCTGTTTTTT
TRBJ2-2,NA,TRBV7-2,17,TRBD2,CASSLGRGSGKTGELFF,TGTGCCAGCAGCTTAGGTCGGGGTAGCGGGAAAACCGGGGAGCTGTTTTTT
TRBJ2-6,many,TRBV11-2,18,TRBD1,CASSLTGGAFTGANVLTF,TGTGCCAGCAGCTTAACAGGGGGCGCTTTTACTGGGGCCAACGTCCTGACTTTC
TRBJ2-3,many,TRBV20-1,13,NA,CSGIDQGTDTQYF,TGCAGTGGGATCGACCAGGGCACAGATACGCAGTATTTT
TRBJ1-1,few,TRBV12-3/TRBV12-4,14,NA,CASSLGTRGTEAFF,TGTGCCAGCAGTTTAGGAACCAGGGGCACTGAAGCTTTCTTT
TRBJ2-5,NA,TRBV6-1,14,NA,CASRRGGKEETQYF,TGTGCCAGCCGCCGAGGGGGGAAGGAGGAGACCCAGTACTTC
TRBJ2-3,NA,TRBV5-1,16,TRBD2,CASSPGLAASTDTQYF,TGCGCCAGCAGCCCGGGACTAGCGGCTAGCACAGATACGCAGTATTTT
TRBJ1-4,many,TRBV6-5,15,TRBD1,CASSRQGADNEKLFF,TGTGCCAGCAGCCGACAGGGGGCTGATAATGAAAAACTGTTTTTT
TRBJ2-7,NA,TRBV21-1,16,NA,CASSKVRRGPIYEQYF,TGTGCCAGCAGCAAAGTGCGGCGGGGGCCTATATACGAGCAGTACTTC
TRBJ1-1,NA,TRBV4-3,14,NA,CASSPAPGGTEAFF,TGCGCCAGCAGCCCGGCGCCGGGAGGTACTGAAGCTTTCTTT
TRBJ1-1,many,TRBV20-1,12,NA,CSASSQNTEAFF,TGCAGTGCTAGTTCACAGAACACTGAAGCTTTCTTT
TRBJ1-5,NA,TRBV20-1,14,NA,CSVLGRRDNQPQHF,TGCAGTGTTTTAGGAAGGAGGGATAATCAGCCCCAGCATTTT
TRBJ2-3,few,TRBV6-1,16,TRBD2,CASSALGLAGTDTQYF,TGTGCCAGCAGTGCCCTGGGGCTAGCGGGGACAGATACGCAGTATTTT
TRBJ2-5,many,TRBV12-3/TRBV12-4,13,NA,CASSGDNQETQYF,TGTGCCAGCAGTGGGGACAACCAAGAGACCCAGTACTTC
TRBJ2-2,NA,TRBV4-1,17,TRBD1,CASSQDWDSANTGELFF,TGCGCCAGCAGCCAAGATTGGGACAGCGCGAACACCGGGGAGCTGTTTTTT
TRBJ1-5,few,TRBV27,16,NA,CASSLSTGGPTQPQHF,TGTGCCAGCAGTTTGAGTACAGGAGGGCCCACTCAGCCCCAGCATTTT